This is a list of T cell receptor beta chains from one sample in a study of CD8+CD57+ T cells in acquired aplastic anemia. One entry per CDR3 protein results from TCRdb running MiXCR on the reads. The sample has a few hundred thousand distinct CDR3 sequences; roughly 34% are singletons. Sequenced material: sorted CD4+, CD8+, or CD8+CD57+ T cells (not recorded which) from PBMCs. These receptors were taken from a human donor with aplastic anemia. Each CDR3 is given with its conserved first and last residue. A D gene is named only where the DNA matches it firmly. Size values are once, few and many counts, or a class for expanded clones, and some rows have none.

j_gene: TRBJ1-5
d_gene: .
v_gene: TRBV30
abundance: .
CDR3nt: TGTGCCTGGAGTGTACTGGGTAGGGGGCAGCCCCAGCATTTT
CDR3aa: CAWSVLGRGQPQHF

j_gene: TRBJ2-7
d_gene: .
v_gene: TRBV25-1
abundance: .
CDR3nt: TGTGCCAGCAGTAGACTACTCGACGACTACGAGCAGTACTTC
CDR3aa: CASSRLLDDYEQYF

j_gene: TRBJ1-2
d_gene: TRBD1
v_gene: TRBV25-1
abundance: .
CDR3nt: TGTGCCAGCCATCGGGGACAGGGAAACTATGGCTACACCTTC
CDR3aa: CASHRGQGNYGYTF

j_gene: TRBJ1-5
d_gene: .
v_gene: TRBV6-1
abundance: .
CDR3nt: TGTGCCAGCAGTGAACAGATCAATCAGCCCCAGCATTTT
CDR3aa: CASSEQINQPQHF

j_gene: TRBJ1-2
d_gene: .
v_gene: TRBV12-3/TRBV12-4
abundance: .
CDR3nt: TGTGCCAGCAGTTTCACAGGGAAAGACTATGGCTACACCTTC
CDR3aa: CASSFTGKDYGYTF

j_gene: TRBJ1-5
d_gene: .
v_gene: TRBV7-2
abundance: many
CDR3nt: TGTGCCAGCAGCTTAGGAGGGAATAGACAGCCCCAGCATTTT
CDR3aa: CASSLGGNRQPQHF

j_gene: TRBJ1-1
d_gene: .
v_gene: TRBV6-6
abundance: .
CDR3nt: TGTGCCAGCAGTTACTCGATTCTGGGTACTGAAGCTTTCTTT
CDR3aa: CASSYSILGTEAFF

j_gene: TRBJ1-2
d_gene: .
v_gene: TRBV10-3
abundance: .
CDR3nt: TGTGCCATCAATCGGGACGGCGGGCCTACCACCTTC
CDR3aa: CAINRDGGPTTF

j_gene: TRBJ1-6
d_gene: .
v_gene: TRBV4-3
abundance: .
CDR3nt: TGCGCCAGCTGCCAAGATTCGGGGGGAAGGGATTCACCCCTCCACTTT
CDR3aa: CASCQDSGGRDSPLHF

j_gene: TRBJ1-1
d_gene: TRBD1
v_gene: TRBV20-1
abundance: .
CDR3nt: TGCAGTGCCGGTACAGGGGGCACTGAAGCTTTCTTT
CDR3aa: CSAGTGGTEAFF

j_gene: TRBJ1-2
d_gene: .
v_gene: TRBV24-1
abundance: many
CDR3nt: TGTGCCACCAGTGATATACTCTATGGCTACACCTTC
CDR3aa: CATSDILYGYTF

j_gene: TRBJ1-2
d_gene: TRBD1
v_gene: TRBV6-2/TRBV6-3
abundance: many
CDR3nt: TGTGCCAGCAGACCTCGAACAGGGGTTCACACCTTC
CDR3aa: CASRPRTGVHTF

j_gene: TRBJ2-7
d_gene: TRBD1
v_gene: TRBV7-3
abundance: .
CDR3nt: TGTGCCAGCAGCGGGGGACAGGGGGGAAGAAGCTCCTACGAGCAGTGCTTC
CDR3aa: CASSGGQGGRSSYEQCF

j_gene: TRBJ2-7
d_gene: TRBD1
v_gene: TRBV7-9
abundance: few
CDR3nt: TGTGCCAGCAGCGCGGAGACAGGGGGGTTAAGCGAGCAGTACTTC
CDR3aa: CASSAETGGLSEQYF

j_gene: TRBJ2-1
d_gene: TRBD2
v_gene: TRBV20-1
abundance: .
CDR3nt: TGCAGTGCCACCTCCCGGGAGGAGAGCTCCTACAATGAGCAGTTCTTC
CDR3aa: CSATSREESSYNEQFF

j_gene: TRBJ1-2
d_gene: .
v_gene: TRBV3-1
abundance: once
CDR3nt: TGTGCCAGCAGCCATGGGAACTATGGCTACACCTTC
CDR3aa: CASSHGNYGYTF

j_gene: TRBJ2-5
d_gene: TRBD2
v_gene: TRBV2
abundance: many
CDR3nt: TGTGCCAGCATCCGGGGACTAGCAGACCAAGAGACCCAGTACTTC
CDR3aa: CASIRGLADQETQYF

j_gene: TRBJ2-5
d_gene: .
v_gene: TRBV11-2
abundance: .
CDR3nt: TGTGCCAGCAGCTTAGATGGGCCCGAGACCCAGTACTTC
CDR3aa: CASSLDGPETQYF

j_gene: TRBJ2-7
d_gene: .
v_gene: TRBV29-1
abundance: .
CDR3nt: TGCAGCGTTGAGGGCCTACTGAGGCCCTACGAGCAGTACTTC
CDR3aa: CSVEGLLRPYEQYF

j_gene: TRBJ1-3
d_gene: .
v_gene: TRBV29-1
abundance: many
CDR3nt: TGCAGCGTTGCCCGGGACATAGGGGAAATTGGACGAAACACCATATATTTT
CDR3aa: CSVARDIGEIGRNTIYF

j_gene: TRBJ2-1
d_gene: TRBD2
v_gene: TRBV15
abundance: once
CDR3nt: TGTACCACCAGCGGGGGGTGGGCGGGTGATTACAATGAGCAGTTCTTC
CDR3aa: CTTSGGWAGDYNEQFF

j_gene: TRBJ1-1
d_gene: .
v_gene: TRBV3-1
abundance: .
CDR3nt: TGTGCCAGCAGCCAGGGGGCGAGTACTGAAGCTTTCTTT
CDR3aa: CASSQGASTEAFF

j_gene: TRBJ1-2
d_gene: .
v_gene: TRBV19
abundance: .
CDR3nt: TGTGCCAGTAGTATCGTCAGCCACGGTGGCTACACCTTC
CDR3aa: CASSIVSHGGYTF

j_gene: TRBJ2-7
d_gene: TRBD1
v_gene: TRBV7-9
abundance: .
CDR3nt: TGTGCCAGCAGCGTGAACAGGGGCGAGCAGTACTTC
CDR3aa: CASSVNRGEQYF

j_gene: TRBJ1-2
d_gene: .
v_gene: TRBV19
abundance: .
CDR3nt: TGTGCCAGTAGTATAGGTGGAAGGTATGGCTACACCTTC
CDR3aa: CASSIGGRYGYTF

j_gene: TRBJ2-5
d_gene: .
v_gene: TRBV12-5
abundance: .
CDR3nt: TGTGCTAGTGGTTCTAGATTGTCGGAGACCCAGTACTTC
CDR3aa: CASGSRLSETQYF

j_gene: TRBJ2-3
d_gene: TRBD2
v_gene: TRBV30
abundance: .
CDR3nt: TGTGCCTGGAGTGGGACTAGCGGAACAGATACGCAGTATTTT
CDR3aa: CAWSGTSGTDTQYF

j_gene: TRBJ2-7
d_gene: TRBD2
v_gene: TRBV19
abundance: many
CDR3nt: TGTGCCAGTAGTACCCGGACTAGCGGGAGCTCCTACGAGCAGTACTTC
CDR3aa: CASSTRTSGSSYEQYF

j_gene: TRBJ1-1
d_gene: TRBD1
v_gene: TRBV27
abundance: .
CDR3nt: TGTGCCAGCAGTTTATCGTTCGGACAGGCCAACACTGAAGCTTTCTTT
CDR3aa: CASSLSFGQANTEAFF

j_gene: TRBJ2-7
d_gene: .
v_gene: TRBV20-1
abundance: many
CDR3nt: TGCAGTGCTAGCGACATCACCTACGAGCAGTACTTC
CDR3aa: CSASDITYEQYF

j_gene: TRBJ2-1
d_gene: .
v_gene: TRBV9
abundance: .
CDR3nt: TGTGCCAGCAGCGTAGGCGGAGTGTTATACAATGAGCAGTTCTTC
CDR3aa: CASSVGGVLYNEQFF

j_gene: TRBJ2-7
d_gene: TRBD1
v_gene: TRBV7-3
abundance: many
CDR3nt: TGTGCCAGCAGCCAAGGACAGGCAAGCTCCTACGAGCAGTACTTC
CDR3aa: CASSQGQASSYEQYF

j_gene: TRBJ1-4
d_gene: TRBD1
v_gene: TRBV12-3/TRBV12-4
abundance: .
CDR3nt: TGTGCCAGCAGGGAGACAGGGAGAAATGAAAAACTGTTTTTT
CDR3aa: CASRETGRNEKLFF

j_gene: TRBJ1-2
d_gene: .
v_gene: TRBV5-1
abundance: once
CDR3nt: TGCGCCAGCAGCTTCGAGAGCAACTATGGCTACACCTTC
CDR3aa: CASSFESNYGYTF

j_gene: TRBJ1-5
d_gene: TRBD1
v_gene: TRBV2
abundance: .
CDR3nt: TGTGCCAGCAGAGGACAGGGGAGTGCCGAGCATTTT
CDR3aa: CASRGQGSAEHF

j_gene: TRBJ1-4
d_gene: .
v_gene: TRBV20-1
abundance: .
CDR3nt: TGCAGTGCTAGAGATCTGGGGGGTGCTAATGAAAAACTGTTTTTT
CDR3aa: CSARDLGGANEKLFF

j_gene: TRBJ2-7
d_gene: TRBD1
v_gene: TRBV27
abundance: few
CDR3nt: TGTGCCAGCAGTGTTAACAGGGGCGACGAGCAGTACTTC
CDR3aa: CASSVNRGDEQYF

j_gene: TRBJ1-2
d_gene: .
v_gene: TRBV7-9
abundance: .
CDR3nt: TGTGCCAGCACCTTGAGCTCTGGCTATGGCTACACCTTC
CDR3aa: CASTLSSGYGYTF

j_gene: TRBJ1-1
d_gene: .
v_gene: TRBV25-1
abundance: .
CDR3nt: TGTGCCAGCAGCTTCGGGCAAATGAACACTGAAGCTTTCTTT
CDR3aa: CASSFGQMNTEAFF

j_gene: TRBJ2-7
d_gene: .
v_gene: TRBV29-1
abundance: once
CDR3nt: TGCAGCGTTGATATTGGGTCCTACGAGCAGCACTTC
CDR3aa: CSVDIGSYEQHF

j_gene: TRBJ2-7
d_gene: .
v_gene: TRBV20-1
abundance: many
CDR3nt: TGCAGTGCTGAACAGGTAACCTCCTACGAGCAGTACTTC
CDR3aa: CSAEQVTSYEQYF

j_gene: TRBJ2-7
d_gene: TRBD2
v_gene: TRBV4-3
abundance: once
CDR3nt: TGCGCCAGCAGCCAAGCGCTAGCGGGAGTCTACGAGCAGTACTTC
CDR3aa: CASSQALAGVYEQYF

j_gene: TRBJ2-7
d_gene: TRBD2
v_gene: TRBV20-1
abundance: .
CDR3nt: TGCAGTGCTAGAGATCGGAGCGGGGGGACCTACGAGCAGTACTTC
CDR3aa: CSARDRSGGTYEQYF

j_gene: TRBJ2-1
d_gene: TRBD2
v_gene: TRBV10-3
abundance: .
CDR3nt: TGTGCCATCAGGGAGCTAGCGGGATGGAATGAGCAGTTCTTC
CDR3aa: CAIRELAGWNEQFF

j_gene: TRBJ1-5
d_gene: .
v_gene: TRBV15
abundance: .
CDR3nt: TGTGCCACCAGCAACCGGGGTAATCAGCCCCAGCATTTT
CDR3aa: CATSNRGNQPQHF

j_gene: TRBJ1-2
d_gene: .
v_gene: TRBV5-1
abundance: many
CDR3nt: TGCGCCAGCAGCCCAGTCCGGGACACAAGTTCCTATGGCTACACCTTC
CDR3aa: CASSPVRDTSSYGYTF

j_gene: TRBJ2-1
d_gene: .
v_gene: TRBV25-1
abundance: .
CDR3nt: TGTGCCAGCAGCTTAGTGGGGGGCGATTATTACAATGAGCAGTTCTTC
CDR3aa: CASSLVGGDYYNEQFF

j_gene: TRBJ1-3
d_gene: TRBD1
v_gene: TRBV9
abundance: many
CDR3nt: TGTGCCAGCAGCGTAGCCCTTCCGACAGGGGGAGGAAACACCATATATTTT
CDR3aa: CASSVALPTGGGNTIYF

j_gene: TRBJ1-1
d_gene: TRBD1
v_gene: TRBV7-9
abundance: many
CDR3nt: TGTGCCAGCAGCTTGACAGGGGTGAACACTGAAGCTTTCTTT
CDR3aa: CASSLTGVNTEAFF

j_gene: TRBJ2-7
d_gene: .
v_gene: TRBV7-2
abundance: many
CDR3nt: TGTGCCAGCAGCTTACGGCAGGACTACGAGCAGTACTTC
CDR3aa: CASSLRQDYEQYF

j_gene: TRBJ1-6
d_gene: TRBD1
v_gene: TRBV6-1
abundance: .
CDR3nt: TGTGCCAGCAGAGAGATTAGGACAGGGAGTAATTCACCCCTCCACTTT
CDR3aa: CASREIRTGSNSPLHF

j_gene: TRBJ1-5
d_gene: TRBD1
v_gene: TRBV3-1
abundance: .
CDR3nt: TGCGCCAGCAGCCAAGATGGACAGGCCAATCAGCCCCAGCATTTT
CDR3aa: CASSQDGQANQPQHF

j_gene: TRBJ2-7
d_gene: TRBD1
v_gene: TRBV9
abundance: .
CDR3nt: TGTGCCAGCAGCGGAGGGGGCGTTGGCTACGAGCAGTACTTC
CDR3aa: CASSGGGVGYEQYF

j_gene: TRBJ2-7
d_gene: .
v_gene: TRBV20-1
abundance: many
CDR3nt: TGCAGTGCCCTAAAGGCGGGTTACTCCTACGAGCAGTACTTC
CDR3aa: CSALKAGYSYEQYF

j_gene: TRBJ2-2
d_gene: .
v_gene: TRBV20-1
abundance: few
CDR3nt: TGCAGTGCTAAACGGGTCGGGGAGCTGTTTTTT
CDR3aa: CSAKRVGELFF

j_gene: TRBJ2-5
d_gene: .
v_gene: TRBV19
abundance: many
CDR3nt: TGTGCCAGTACTAGGAAGGGAGAGGAGACCCAGTACTTC
CDR3aa: CASTRKGEETQYF

j_gene: TRBJ1-2
d_gene: .
v_gene: TRBV3-1
abundance: .
CDR3nt: TGTGCCAGCAGCCGGGACACCACTAACTATGGCTACACCTTC
CDR3aa: CASSRDTTNYGYTF

j_gene: TRBJ1-1
d_gene: .
v_gene: TRBV10-3
abundance: .
CDR3nt: TGTGCCATCAGTGAGTCTGTGCCGGGGGCGGGAGCTTTCTTT
CDR3aa: CAISESVPGAGAFF

j_gene: TRBJ2-1
d_gene: .
v_gene: TRBV3-1
abundance: few
CDR3nt: TGTGCCAGCAGCCAAGATCTAGGGTGGTATGAGCAGTTCTTC
CDR3aa: CASSQDLGWYEQFF